This T cell receptor beta chain was sequenced for a study of T cells in Graves' hyperthyroidism and ophthalmopathy (dated by TCRdb to between 2018 and 2021). The study in broad terms: Peripheral blood samples were taken at the time of initial diagnosis, prior to any treatment. In addition, the study compared T-cell repertoires in thyroid tissue and in blood from five or six Graves' hyperthyroidism patients. The paper describes TCR Vbeta CDR3 sequencing of 140 or so peripheral blood samples, made up of under 50 ophthalmopathy patients, roughly 72 hyperthyroidism patients and roughly 17 progressor patients. After sampling, hyperthyroidism patients received methimazole starting at 30 mg daily, and ophthalmopathy patients received high-dose intravenous methylprednisolone. To identify TCR V-J signatures that set the groups apart, the researchers used a discovery cohort of about a hundred patients, made up of some 41 with Graves' ophthalmopathy and about 55 with stable Graves' hyperthyroidism. An independent validation cohort of 18 to 20 hyperthyroidism patients and about 15 patients who later progressed to ophthalmopathy tested prospective prediction of ophthalmopathy. For training and testing, the roughly 100 patients in the discovery cohort were randomly divided in a 7:3 ratio. The full study reports these points: Most expanded thyroid clonotypes (frequency above 0.001) were also found in blood, which suggests that blood repertoires may mirror thyroid immune responses. In validation, progression to ophthalmopathy was predicted by the model with nearly 71% sensitivity and about 72% specificity, a median of roughly six months before onset. Sample size was not statistically predetermined, and blinding of investigators to group allocation was not performed. In cross-validation, a model built on a 13 V-J signature told ophthalmopathy apart from stable hyperthyroidism with 85% to 90% sensitivity and roughly 83% specificity, and in testing the same model reached 80%/75%.

The germline V gene sets CDR1 to MNHNS and CDR2 to SASEGT. V and J are trimmed by 5 bases and 0 bases, and the gene matches miss 3 bases of the junction. The CDR3 holds 15 amino acids from the cysteine to the phenylalanine. Of the read, only the CDR3 DNA is kept; its 45 bases are in frame from base 1. Moderately to severely active disease, a Clinical Activity Score of at least 3, a NOSPECS grade of at least 4, and a duration under 3 months were present in ophthalmopathy patients. The study excluded patients with uncontrolled infections, other autoimmune diseases, pregnancy or lactation. Diagnoses relied on clinical symptoms, serum thyroxine and TRAb, thyroid ultrasound and orbital computed tomography. Ficoll-Paque density gradient centrifugation was used to isolate PBMCs from around 9.1 ml of fresh peripheral blood. Trizol reagent was used to extract total RNA, and RNA quality was then checked on an Agilent 2100 Bioanalyzer.

The TCR beta CDR3 regions were amplified from RNA transcripts. A first-round RT-PCR of the TCR CDR3 used the HTBI primer set with the Qiagen OneStep RT-PCR kit. The libraries were constructed in a second round of multiplex PCR and then size-selected and purified. Paired-end sequencing of the libraries was performed with 100 bp reads on an Illumina HiSeq2000. The original pipeline was this. SOAPnuke was used to process the raw data, removing reads that contained adapters or uncalled bases, had a mean Phred below 15, or lacked an exact match to the constant primer or identifier. COPE v1.2.5 was used to merge high-quality paired reads, and clonotypes were defined as unique nucleotide sequences. MiTCR v1.1 was used to align clonotypes to the IMGT TRBV, TRBD and TRBJ reference segments. Only V-J combinations with frequency above 0.0001, covering 99% to 99.2% of repertoires, were analysed. A TCS score was defined as the ratio between F50 (clonal expansion) and ExV (chaos), using BLOSUM62-based TCRdist between CDR3 peptides within each V-J. Welch's t-statistics and random forest reduced fewer than 550 V-J features to 13, which were used in a naive Bayes classifier (R e1071). TCRdb passed the public sequencing reads through fastp at Q25 and MiXCR, retaining productive beta sequences. Each entry merges the rows of one CDR3 protein and shows their most common DNA and genes. V and J calls and clone size were set by TCRdb, not the authors. The sample table records about 300,000 distinct CDR3 sequences; roughly 20% of these occur just once. The ten most abundant clones make up 39% of the sample.

Regarding this clonotype: What antigen it recognizes has not been identified. No base quality information exists; no much larger clone differs at one position.

The V and J genes are TRBV6-1 and TRBJ2-2, and TRBD2 aligns with 7 junction nucleotides. The TCR comes from a man aged 45-65 years with Graves' ophthalmopathy. The sequenced material came from blood. DNA sequence: TGTGCCAGCAGTTGGGGGGGTCCGAACACCGGGGAGCTGTTTTTT. It specifies CASSWGGPNTGELFF.